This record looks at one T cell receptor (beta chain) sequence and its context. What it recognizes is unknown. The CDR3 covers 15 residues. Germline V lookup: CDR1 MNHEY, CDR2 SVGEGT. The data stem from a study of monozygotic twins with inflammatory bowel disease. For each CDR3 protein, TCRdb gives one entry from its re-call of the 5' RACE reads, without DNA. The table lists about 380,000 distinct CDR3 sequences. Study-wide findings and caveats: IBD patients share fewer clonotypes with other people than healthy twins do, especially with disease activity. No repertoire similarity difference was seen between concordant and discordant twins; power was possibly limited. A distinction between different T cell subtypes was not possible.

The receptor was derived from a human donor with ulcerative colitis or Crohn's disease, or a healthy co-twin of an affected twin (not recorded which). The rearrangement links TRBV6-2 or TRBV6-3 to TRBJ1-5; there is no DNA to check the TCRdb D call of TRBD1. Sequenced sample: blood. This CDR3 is CASNMGGSSNQPQHF.